This TCR beta chain appears in the sequencing data of a study of metastatic and nonmetastatic thyroid tumors. Overall study context: Blood and tumor or nodule tissue repertoires from malignant and benign thyroid patients were compared.

No treatment had been given to any patient before thyroid surgery. Study conclusions and caveats: For both blood and tumor, malignant thyroid tumors reportedly showed significantly higher TCR beta diversity than benign nodules did.

This clone has at least ten counts. Its antigen is as yet unknown. The CDR3 spans 13 residues. Germline assignment: CDR1 SGHDN and CDR2 FVKESK. V lost 11 bases to trimming and J lost 1 base, with 14 bases between them. Original data processing: In papillary thyroid cancer, a distant-metastasis classifier was built using CDR3 differences across clinicopathological groups. Using MiXCR, TCRdb reanalyzed the PCR reads. The V and J calls and clone size come from TCRdb's table, not from the authors' own analysis. The data show around 27,000 clones, about a quarter seen once. The chain recombines TRBV14 with TRBJ1-1; the D is unclear. The receptor was derived from a female donor with papillary thyroid cancer or a benign thyroid nodule (not recorded which). Some clones in this sample may be carry-over from other donors' samples. The sample comprised blood. CDR3 residues: CASQAYGNTEAFF. Here the CDR3 DNA reads TGTGCCTCCCAAGCGTACGGGAACACTGAAGCTTTCTTT.